This record concerns one TCR beta chain sequence. Original methodology: Amplification with reference gene primers provided the estimates of nucleated cell counts. Clones were sequenced by immunoSEQ multiplex PCR, and TCRdb holds only the in-frame ones, with some missing. V and J calls and clone size are those listed in that table; D and trimming were worked out from the DNA. The sample shows 200,000 or so clones, 88% of them seen only once. These data belong to a study of blood T cell repertoires in COVID-19. Study at large: Material from acute and convalescent COVID-19 was sourced from the United States, Italy and Spain. T cells, B-cell-depleted T cells, or PBMCs provided the cDNA or gDNA that served as material.

Germline V gives CDR1 SGHRS, CDR2 YFSETQ. The CDR3 has 15 residues. Trimming removed 0 bases from V and 2 bases from J, with 12 bases in between. This sequence was found in a woman aged 60-75 years with acute or convalescent COVID-19. V and J are TRBV5-1 and TRBJ2-7, with D possibly TRBD2 on 6 matching bases. Sequenced sample: peripheral blood. CDR3 sequence reads: CASSLEEGMAYEQYF. The CDR3 DNA follows: TGCGCCAGCAGCTTGGAGGAGGGAATGGCCTACGAGCAGTACTTC.